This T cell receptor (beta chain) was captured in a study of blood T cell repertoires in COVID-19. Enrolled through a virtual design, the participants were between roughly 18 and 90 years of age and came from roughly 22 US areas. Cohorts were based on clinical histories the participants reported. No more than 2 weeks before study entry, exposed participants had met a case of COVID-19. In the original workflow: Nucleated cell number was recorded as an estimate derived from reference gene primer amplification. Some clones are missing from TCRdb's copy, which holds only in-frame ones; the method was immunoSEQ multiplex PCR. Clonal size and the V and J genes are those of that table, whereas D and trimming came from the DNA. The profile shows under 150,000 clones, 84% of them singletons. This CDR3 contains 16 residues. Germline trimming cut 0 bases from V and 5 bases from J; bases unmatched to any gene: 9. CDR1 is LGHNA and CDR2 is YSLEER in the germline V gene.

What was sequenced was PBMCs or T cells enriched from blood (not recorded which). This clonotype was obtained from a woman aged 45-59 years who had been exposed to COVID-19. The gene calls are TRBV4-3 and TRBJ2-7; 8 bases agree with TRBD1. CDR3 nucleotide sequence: TGCGCCAGCAGCCAAGAAGCAGGACAGGGATCCCACGAGCAGTACTTC. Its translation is CASSQEAGQGSHEQYF.